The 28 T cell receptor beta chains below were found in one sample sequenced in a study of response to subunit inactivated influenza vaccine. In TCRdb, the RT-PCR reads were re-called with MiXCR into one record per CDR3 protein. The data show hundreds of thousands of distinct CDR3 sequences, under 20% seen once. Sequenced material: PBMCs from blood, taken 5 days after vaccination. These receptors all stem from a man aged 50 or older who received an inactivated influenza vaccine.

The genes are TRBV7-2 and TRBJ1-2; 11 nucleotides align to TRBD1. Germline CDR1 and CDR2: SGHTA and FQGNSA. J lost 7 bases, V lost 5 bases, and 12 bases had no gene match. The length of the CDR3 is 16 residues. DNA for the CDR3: TGTGCCAGCAGCCCCAGGACAGGGGGCGATTATGGTGGCTACACCTTC. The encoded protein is CASSPRTGGDYGGYTF.

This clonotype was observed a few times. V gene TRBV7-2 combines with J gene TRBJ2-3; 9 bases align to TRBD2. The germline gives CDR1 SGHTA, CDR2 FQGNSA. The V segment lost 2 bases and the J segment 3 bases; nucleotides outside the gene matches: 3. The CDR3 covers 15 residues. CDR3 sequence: CASSLQRGETDTQYF. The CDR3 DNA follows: TGTGCCAGCAGCTTACAGCGGGGGGAGACAGATACGCAGTATTTT.

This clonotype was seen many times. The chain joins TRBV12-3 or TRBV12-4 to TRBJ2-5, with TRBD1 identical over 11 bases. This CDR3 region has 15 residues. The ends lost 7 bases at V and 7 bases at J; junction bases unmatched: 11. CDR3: CASTQGDRGWGTQYF. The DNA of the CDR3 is TGTGCCAGCACTCAGGGGGACAGGGGGTGGGGGACCCAGTACTTC.

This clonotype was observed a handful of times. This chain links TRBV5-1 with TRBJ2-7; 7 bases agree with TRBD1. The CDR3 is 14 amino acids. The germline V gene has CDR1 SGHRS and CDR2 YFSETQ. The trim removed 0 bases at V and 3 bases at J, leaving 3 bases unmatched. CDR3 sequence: CASSLEGQIYEQYF. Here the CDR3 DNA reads TGCGCCAGCAGCTTGGAGGGACAGATCTACGAGCAGTACTTC.

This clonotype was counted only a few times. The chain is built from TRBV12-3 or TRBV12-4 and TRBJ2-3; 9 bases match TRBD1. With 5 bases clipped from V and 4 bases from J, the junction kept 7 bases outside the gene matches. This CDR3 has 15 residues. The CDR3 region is CASSPRGQGPDTQYF. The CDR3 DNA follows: TGTGCCAGCAGTCCCCGCGGACAGGGGCCAGATACGCAGTATTTT.

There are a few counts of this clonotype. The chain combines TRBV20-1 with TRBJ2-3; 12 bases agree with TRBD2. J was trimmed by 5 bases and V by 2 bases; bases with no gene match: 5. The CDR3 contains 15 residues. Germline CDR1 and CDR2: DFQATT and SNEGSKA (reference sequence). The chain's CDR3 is CSARQLAGGLDTQYF. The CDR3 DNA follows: TGCAGTGCTAGACAACTAGCGGGGGGCCTAGATACGCAGTATTTT.

This chain's CDR3 is CASSGGGKQYF. The DNA for the CDR3 is TGTGCCAGCTCGGGGGGGGGGAAGCAGTACTTC. The chain has TRBV6-5 and TRBJ2-7; 8 positions agree with TRBD2. J was trimmed by 8 bases and V by 8 bases; bases with no gene match: 5. This CDR3 has 11 amino acids. Germline lookup yields CDR1 MNHEY and CDR2 SVGAGI.

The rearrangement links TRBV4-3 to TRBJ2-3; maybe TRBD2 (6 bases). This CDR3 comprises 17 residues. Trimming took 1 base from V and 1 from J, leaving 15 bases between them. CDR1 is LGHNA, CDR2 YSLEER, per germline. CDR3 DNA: TGCGCCAGCAGCCAAGCCGCTCGGGGGACGGGCACAGATACGCAGTATTTT. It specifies CASSQAARGTGTDTQYF.

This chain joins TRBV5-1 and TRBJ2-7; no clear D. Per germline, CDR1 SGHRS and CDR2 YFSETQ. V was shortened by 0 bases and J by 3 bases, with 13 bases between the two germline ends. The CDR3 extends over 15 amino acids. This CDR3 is CASSLAPTPRYEQYF. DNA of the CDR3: TGCGCCAGCAGCTTGGCGCCGACACCCCGCTACGAGCAGTACTTC. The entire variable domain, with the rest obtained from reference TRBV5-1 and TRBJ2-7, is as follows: KAGVTQTPRYLIKTRGQQVTLSCSPISGHRSVSWYQQTPGQGLQFLFEYFSETQRNKGNFPGRFSGRQFSNSRSEMNVSTLELGDSALYLCASSLAPTPRYEQYFGPGTRLTVT.

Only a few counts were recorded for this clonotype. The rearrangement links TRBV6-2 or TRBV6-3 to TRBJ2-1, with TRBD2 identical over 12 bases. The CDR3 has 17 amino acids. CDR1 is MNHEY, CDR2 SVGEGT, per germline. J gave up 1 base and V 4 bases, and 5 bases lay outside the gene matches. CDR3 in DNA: TGTGCCAGCAGTTTGACTAGCGGGAGACCATCCTACAATGAGCAGTTCTTC. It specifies CASSLTSGRPSYNEQFF.

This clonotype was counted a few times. CDR3 bases: TGTGCCAGCAAAAACGACAGGGGGAACACCGGGGAGCTGTTTTTT. This codes for CASKNDRGNTGELFF. The genes are TRBV6-2 or TRBV6-3 and TRBJ2-2; TRBD1 matches at 8 bases. The CDR3 totals 15 residues. Germline assignment: CDR1 MNHEY and CDR2 SVGEGT. V was pared by 7 bases and J by 1 base, with 5 bases of the junction left unmatched.

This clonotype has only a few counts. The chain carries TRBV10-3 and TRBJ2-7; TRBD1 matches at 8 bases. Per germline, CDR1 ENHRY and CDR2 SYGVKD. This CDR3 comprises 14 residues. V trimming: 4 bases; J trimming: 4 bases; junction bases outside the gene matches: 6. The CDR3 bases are TGTGCCATCAGTGGTACAGGGGGAAATTACGAGCAGTACTTC. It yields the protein CAISGTGGNYEQYF.

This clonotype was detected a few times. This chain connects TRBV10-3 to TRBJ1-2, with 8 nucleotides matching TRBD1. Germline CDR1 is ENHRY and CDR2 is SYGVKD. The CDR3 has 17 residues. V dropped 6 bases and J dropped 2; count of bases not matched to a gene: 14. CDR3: CAIRDRVGKKENYGYTF. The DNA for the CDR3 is TGTGCCATCAGGGACAGGGTCGGGAAAAAAGAGAACTATGGCTACACCTTC.

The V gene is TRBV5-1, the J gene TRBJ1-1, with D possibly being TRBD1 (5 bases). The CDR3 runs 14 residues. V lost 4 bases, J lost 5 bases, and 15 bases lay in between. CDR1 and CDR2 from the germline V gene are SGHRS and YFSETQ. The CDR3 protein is CASSLSRGLTEAFF. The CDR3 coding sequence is TGCGCCAGCAGCCTCTCGCGGGGGTTGACTGAAGCTTTCTTT.

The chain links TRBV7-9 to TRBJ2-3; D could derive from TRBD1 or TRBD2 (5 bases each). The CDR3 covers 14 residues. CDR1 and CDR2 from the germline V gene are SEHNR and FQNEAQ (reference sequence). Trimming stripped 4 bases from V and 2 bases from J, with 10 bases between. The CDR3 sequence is CASSSQDFTDTQYF. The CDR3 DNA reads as TGTGCCAGCAGCTCACAGGACTTCACAGATACGCAGTATTTT.

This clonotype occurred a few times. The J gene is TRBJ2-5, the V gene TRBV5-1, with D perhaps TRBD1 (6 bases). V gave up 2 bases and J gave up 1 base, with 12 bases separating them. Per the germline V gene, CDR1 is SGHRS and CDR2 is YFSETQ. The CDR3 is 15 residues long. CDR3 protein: CASSFQGSLQETQYF. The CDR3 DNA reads TGCGCCAGCAGCTTCCAGGGGTCACTCCAAGAGACCCAGTACTTC.

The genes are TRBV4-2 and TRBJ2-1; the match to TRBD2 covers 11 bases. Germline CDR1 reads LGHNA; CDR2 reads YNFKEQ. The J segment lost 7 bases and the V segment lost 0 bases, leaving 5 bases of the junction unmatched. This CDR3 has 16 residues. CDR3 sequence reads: CASSQDSSGGANEQFF. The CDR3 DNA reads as TGTGCCAGCAGCCAAGATAGTAGCGGGGGGGCTAATGAGCAGTTCTTC.

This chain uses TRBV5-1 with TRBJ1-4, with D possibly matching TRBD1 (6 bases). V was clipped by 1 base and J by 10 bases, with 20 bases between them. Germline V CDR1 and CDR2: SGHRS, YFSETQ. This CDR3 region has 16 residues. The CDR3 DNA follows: TGCGCCAGCAGCTTGCGGCAGGGGAACTGGGTCGGAAAACTGTTTTTT. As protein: CASSLRQGNWVGKLFF.

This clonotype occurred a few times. CDR3 in DNA: TGCAGTGCTAGAGCGCTAGCGGGGCTGTTGAAGTACAATGAGCAGTTCTTC. Translation: CSARALAGLLKYNEQFF. V is TRBV20-1 and J is TRBJ2-1, with TRBD2 matching 9 bases. This CDR3 region has 17 residues. Germline CDR1 and CDR2: DFQATT and SNEGSKA (reference sequence). V lost 1 base, J lost 4 bases, and 11 bases stayed unmatched.

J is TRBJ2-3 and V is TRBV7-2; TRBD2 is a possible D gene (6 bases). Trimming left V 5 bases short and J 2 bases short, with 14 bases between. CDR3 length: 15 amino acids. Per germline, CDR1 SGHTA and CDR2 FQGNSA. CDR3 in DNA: TGTGCCAGCAGCAGCGGGCCAAAATTCACAGATACGCAGTATTTT. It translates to CASSSGPKFTDTQYF.

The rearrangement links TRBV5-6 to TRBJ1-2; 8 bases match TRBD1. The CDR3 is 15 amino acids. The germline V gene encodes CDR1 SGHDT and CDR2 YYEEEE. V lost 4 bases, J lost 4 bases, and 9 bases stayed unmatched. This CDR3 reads CASSRQGSGSYGYTF. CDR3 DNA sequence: TGTGCCAGCAGCAGACAGGGGTCGGGCAGCTATGGCTACACCTTC.

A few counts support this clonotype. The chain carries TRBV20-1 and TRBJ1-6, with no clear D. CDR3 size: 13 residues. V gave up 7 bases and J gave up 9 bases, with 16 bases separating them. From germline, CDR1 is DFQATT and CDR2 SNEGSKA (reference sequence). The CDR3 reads CSGTPEILSPLHF. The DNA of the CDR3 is TGCAGTGGCACACCGGAGATTCTTTCACCCCTCCACTTT.

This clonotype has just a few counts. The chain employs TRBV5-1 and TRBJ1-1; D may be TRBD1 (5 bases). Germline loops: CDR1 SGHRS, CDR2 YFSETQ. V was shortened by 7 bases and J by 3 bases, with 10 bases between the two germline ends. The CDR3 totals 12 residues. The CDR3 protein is CASGGRDTEAFF. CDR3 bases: TGCGCCAGCGGTGGCAGGGACACTGAAGCTTTCTTT.

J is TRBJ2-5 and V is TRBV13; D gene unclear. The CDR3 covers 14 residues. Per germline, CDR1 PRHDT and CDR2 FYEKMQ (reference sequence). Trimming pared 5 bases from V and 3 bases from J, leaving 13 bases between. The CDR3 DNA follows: TGTGCCAGCAGCCTGCCCCGAAGGGAAGAGACCCAGTACTTC. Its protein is CASSLPRREETQYF.

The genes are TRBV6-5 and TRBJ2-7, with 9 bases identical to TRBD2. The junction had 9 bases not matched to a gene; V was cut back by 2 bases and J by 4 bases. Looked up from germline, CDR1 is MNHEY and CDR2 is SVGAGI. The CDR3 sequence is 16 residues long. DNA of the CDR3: TGTGCCAGCAGTTACGCTTCGGCTAGCGGGATTTACGAGCAGTACTTC. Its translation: CASSYASASGIYEQYF.

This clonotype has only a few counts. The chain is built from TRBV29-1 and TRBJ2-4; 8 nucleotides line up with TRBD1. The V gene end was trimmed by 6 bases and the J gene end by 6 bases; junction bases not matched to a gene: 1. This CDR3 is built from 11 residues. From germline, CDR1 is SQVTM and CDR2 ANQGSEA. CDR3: CSVGQGNIQYF. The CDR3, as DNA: TGCAGCGTCGGACAGGGAAACATTCAGTACTTC.

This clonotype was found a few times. The CDR3 spells CSAKSLRDNSPLHF. CDR3 bases: TGCAGTGCTAAATCCCTTCGTGATAATTCACCCCTCCACTTT. This chain joins TRBV20-1 and TRBJ1-6; D gene ambiguous. Germline loops: CDR1 DFQATT, CDR2 SNEGSKA (reference sequence). With 4 bases removed from V and 5 bases from J, the gap between germline ends came to 12 bases. The CDR3 has 14 residues.

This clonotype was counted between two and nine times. The CDR3 loop is CAGEGLLAKNIQYF. DNA for the CDR3: TGTGCCGGAGAGGGACTTCTAGCCAAAAACATTCAGTACTTC. The chain has TRBV21-1 and TRBJ2-4; the table's D call TRBD2 went unverified against the DNA. TRBV21-1 is recorded as a pseudogene. CDR3 length: 14 residues.